The TCR beta chain under discussion was sequenced for a study of blood T cell repertoires in COVID-19. Study as a whole: Both acute and convalescent COVID-19 samples were obtained from the United States, Italy and Spain. From T cells, B-cell-depleted T cells, or PBMCs came the material, which was cDNA or gDNA.

In its sample, this clone was seen a few times. Source study methods: Cell counts per sample came from amplifying reference gene primers. Clones were sequenced by immunoSEQ multiplex PCR, and TCRdb holds only the in-frame ones, with some missing. The V and J calls and clone size were taken over from that table, and D and trimming were inferred from the DNA. Of approximately 290,000 clones in the sample, about 85% were seen once. The CDR3 sequence is 16 residues long. CDR1 is SGHDT and CDR2 is YYEEEE in the germline V gene. V was pared by 2 bases and J by 1 base, with 15 bases between. The sequence derives from a man younger than 35 with active or convalescent COVID-19. The sample consisted of peripheral blood. The V and J genes are TRBV5-6 and TRBJ1-2, with a possible D match to TRBD1 (6 bases). This chain's CDR3 is CASSFVDSRNNYGYTF. DNA for the CDR3: TGTGCCAGCAGCTTCGTGGACAGCCGGAATAACTATGGCTACACCTTC.